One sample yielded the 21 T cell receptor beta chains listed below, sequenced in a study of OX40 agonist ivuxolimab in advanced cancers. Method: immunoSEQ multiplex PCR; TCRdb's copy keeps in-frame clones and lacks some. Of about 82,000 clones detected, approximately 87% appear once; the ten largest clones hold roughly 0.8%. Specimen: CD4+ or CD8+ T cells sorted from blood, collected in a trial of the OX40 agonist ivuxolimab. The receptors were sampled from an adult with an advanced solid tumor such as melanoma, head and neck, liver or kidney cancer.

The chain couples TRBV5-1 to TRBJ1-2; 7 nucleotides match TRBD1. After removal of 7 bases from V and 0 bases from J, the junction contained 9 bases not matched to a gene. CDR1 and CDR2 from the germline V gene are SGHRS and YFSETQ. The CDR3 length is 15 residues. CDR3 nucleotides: TGCGCCAGCCGGACAGGACCCTCTCCTAACTATGGCTACACCTTC. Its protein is CASRTGPSPNYGYTF. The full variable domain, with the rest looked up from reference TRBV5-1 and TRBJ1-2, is KAGVTQTPRYLIKTRGQQVTLSCSPISGHRSVSWYQQTPGQGLQFLFEYFSETQRNKGNFPGRFSGRQFSNSRSEMNVSTLELGDSALYLCASRTGPSPNYGYTFGSGTRLTVV.

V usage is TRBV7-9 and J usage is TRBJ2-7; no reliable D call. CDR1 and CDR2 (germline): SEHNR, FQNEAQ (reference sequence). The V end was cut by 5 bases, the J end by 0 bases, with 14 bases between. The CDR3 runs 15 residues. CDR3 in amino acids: CASSHGLTSSYEQYF. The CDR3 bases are TGTGCCAGCAGCCACGGGCTAACCAGCTCCTACGAGCAGTACTTC.

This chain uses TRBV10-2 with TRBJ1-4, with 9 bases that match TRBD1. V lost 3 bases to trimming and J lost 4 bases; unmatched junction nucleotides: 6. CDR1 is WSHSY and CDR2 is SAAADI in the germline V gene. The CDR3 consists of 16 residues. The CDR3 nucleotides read TGCGCCAGCAGTGACCCTGCGACAGGGGGTAATGAAAAACTGTTTTTT. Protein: CASSDPATGGNEKLFF.

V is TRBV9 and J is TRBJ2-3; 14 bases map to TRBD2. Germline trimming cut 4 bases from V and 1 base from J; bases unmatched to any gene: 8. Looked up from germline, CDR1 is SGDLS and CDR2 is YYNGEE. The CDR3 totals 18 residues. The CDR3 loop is CASSPQVGLAGGTDTQYF. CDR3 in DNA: TGTGCCAGCAGCCCTCAAGTGGGACTAGCGGGGGGCACAGATACGCAGTATTTT. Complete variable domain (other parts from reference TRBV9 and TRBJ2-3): DSGVTQTPKHLITATGQRVTLRCSPRSGDLSVYWYQQSLDQGLQFLIQYYNGEERAKGNILERFSAQQFPDLHSELNLSSLELGDSALYFCASSPQVGLAGGTDTQYFGPGTRLTVL.

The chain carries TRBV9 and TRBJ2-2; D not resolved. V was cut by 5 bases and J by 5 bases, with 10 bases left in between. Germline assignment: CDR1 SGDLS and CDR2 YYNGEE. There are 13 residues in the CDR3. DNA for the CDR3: TGTGCCAGCAGTTCCGGACGGACCGGGGAGCTGTTTTTT. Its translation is CASSSGRTGELFF.

CDR3 sequence reads: CASSGGGGDYNEQFF. CDR3 DNA: TGTGCCAGCAGCGGGGGGGGAGGCGACTACAATGAGCAGTTCTTC. This chain links TRBV2 with TRBJ2-1; 8 bases map to TRBD2. The J segment lost 3 bases and the V segment lost 6 bases, leaving 7 bases of the junction unmatched. The germline CDR1 and CDR2 sequences are SNHLY and FYNNEI. This CDR3 region has 15 residues.

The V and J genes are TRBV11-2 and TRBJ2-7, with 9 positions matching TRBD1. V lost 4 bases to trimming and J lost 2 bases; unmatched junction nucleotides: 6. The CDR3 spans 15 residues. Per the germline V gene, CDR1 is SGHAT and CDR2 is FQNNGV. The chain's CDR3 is CASSSAGTGTYEQYF. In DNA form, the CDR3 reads TGTGCCAGCAGCTCAGCCGGGACAGGGACCTACGAGCAGTACTTC.

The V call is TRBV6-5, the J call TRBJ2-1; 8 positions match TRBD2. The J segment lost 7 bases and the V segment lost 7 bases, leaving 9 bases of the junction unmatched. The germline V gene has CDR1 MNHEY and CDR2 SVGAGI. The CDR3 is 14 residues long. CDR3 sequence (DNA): TGTGCCAGCAAACCTTGGCGGGGGGCTAATGAGCAGTTCTTC. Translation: CASKPWRGANEQFF.

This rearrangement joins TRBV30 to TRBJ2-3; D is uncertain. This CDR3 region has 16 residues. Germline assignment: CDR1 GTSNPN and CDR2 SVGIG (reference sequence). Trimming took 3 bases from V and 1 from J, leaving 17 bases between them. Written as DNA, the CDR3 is TGTGCCTGGAGCATGATGGGCCTAGGGCGCACAGATACGCAGTATTTT. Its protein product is CAWSMMGLGRTDTQYF.

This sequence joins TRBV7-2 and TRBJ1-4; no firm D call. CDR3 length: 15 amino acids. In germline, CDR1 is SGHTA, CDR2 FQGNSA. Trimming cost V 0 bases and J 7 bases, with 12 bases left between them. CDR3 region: CASSLARGGGEKLFF. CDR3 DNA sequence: TGTGCCAGCAGCTTAGCACGAGGAGGAGGTGAAAAACTGTTTTTT.

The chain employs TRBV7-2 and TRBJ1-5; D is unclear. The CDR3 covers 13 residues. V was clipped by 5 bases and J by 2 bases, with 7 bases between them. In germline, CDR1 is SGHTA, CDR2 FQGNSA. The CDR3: CASSPVGNQPQHF. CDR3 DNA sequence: TGTGCCAGCAGCCCAGTTGGCAATCAGCCCCAGCATTTT.

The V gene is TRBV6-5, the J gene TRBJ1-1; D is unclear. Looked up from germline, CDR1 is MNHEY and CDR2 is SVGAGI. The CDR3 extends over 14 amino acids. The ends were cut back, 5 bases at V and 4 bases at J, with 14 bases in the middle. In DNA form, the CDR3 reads TGTGCCAGCAGTCCCCTTTTTCGCGCCACTGAAGCTTTCTTT. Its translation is CASSPLFRATEAFF.

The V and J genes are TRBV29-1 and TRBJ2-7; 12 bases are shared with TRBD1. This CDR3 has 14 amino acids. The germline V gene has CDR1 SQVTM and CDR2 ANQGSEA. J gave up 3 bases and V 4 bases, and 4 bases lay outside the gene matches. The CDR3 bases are TGCAGCGTTGGGGGACAGGGGGCTGTCTACGAGCAGTACTTC. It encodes CSVGGQGAVYEQYF.

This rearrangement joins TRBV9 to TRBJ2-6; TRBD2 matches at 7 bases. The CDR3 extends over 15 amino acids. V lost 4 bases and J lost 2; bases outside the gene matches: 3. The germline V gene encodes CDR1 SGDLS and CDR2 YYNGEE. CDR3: CASSPGRAGANVLTF. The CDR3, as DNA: TGTGCCAGCAGCCCTGGGAGGGCTGGGGCCAACGTCCTGACTTTC.

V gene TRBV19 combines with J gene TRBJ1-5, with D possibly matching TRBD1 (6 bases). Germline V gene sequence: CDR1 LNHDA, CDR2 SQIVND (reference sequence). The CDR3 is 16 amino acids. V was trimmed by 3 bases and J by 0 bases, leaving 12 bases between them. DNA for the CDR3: TGTGCCAGTAGTATTAGGGGGGCTTATAGCAATCAGCCCCAGCATTTT. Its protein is CASSIRGAYSNQPQHF.

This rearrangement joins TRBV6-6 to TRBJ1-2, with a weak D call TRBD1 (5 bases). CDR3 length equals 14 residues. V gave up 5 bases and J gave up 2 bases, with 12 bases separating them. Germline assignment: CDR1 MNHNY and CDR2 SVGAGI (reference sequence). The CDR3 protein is CASSPTGANYGYTF. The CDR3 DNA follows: TGTGCCAGCAGTCCCACAGGTGCGAACTATGGCTACACCTTC.

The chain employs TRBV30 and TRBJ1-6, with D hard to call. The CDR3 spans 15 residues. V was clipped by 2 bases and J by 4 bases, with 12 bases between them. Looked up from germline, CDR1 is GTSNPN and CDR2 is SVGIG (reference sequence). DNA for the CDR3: TGTGCCTGGAGTACGGACGGTTCTTATAATTCACCCCTCCACTTT. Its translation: CAWSTDGSYNSPLHF.

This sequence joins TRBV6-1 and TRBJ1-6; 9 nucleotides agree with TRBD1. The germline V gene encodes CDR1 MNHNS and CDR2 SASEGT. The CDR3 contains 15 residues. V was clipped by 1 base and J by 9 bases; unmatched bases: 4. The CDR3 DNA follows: TGTGCCAGCAGTGAAGTGGGGACAGGGACTTCACCCCTCCACTTT. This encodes CASSEVGTGTSPLHF.

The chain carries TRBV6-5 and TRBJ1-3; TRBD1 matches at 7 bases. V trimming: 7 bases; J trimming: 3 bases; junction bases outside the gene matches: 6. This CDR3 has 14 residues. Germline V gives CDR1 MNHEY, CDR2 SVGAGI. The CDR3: CASTDRVYGNTIYF. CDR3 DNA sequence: TGTGCCAGCACTGACAGGGTGTATGGAAACACCATATATTTT.

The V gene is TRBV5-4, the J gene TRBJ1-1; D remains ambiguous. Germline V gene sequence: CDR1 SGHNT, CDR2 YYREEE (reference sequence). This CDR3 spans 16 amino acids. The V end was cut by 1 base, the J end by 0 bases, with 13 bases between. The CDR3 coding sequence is TGTGCCAGCAGCTTGAGGGCGGCCTATATGAACACTGAAGCTTTCTTT. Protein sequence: CASSLRAAYMNTEAFF. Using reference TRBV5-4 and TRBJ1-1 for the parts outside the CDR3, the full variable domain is ETGVTQSPTHLIKTRGQQVTLRCSSQSGHNTVSWYQQALGQGPQFIFQYYREEENGRGNFPPRFSGLQFPNYSSELNVNALELDDSALYLCASSLRAAYMNTEAFFGQGTRLTVV.

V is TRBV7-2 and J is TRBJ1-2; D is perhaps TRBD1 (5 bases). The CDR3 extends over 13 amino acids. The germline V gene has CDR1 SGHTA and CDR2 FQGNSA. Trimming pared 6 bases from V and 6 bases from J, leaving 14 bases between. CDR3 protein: CASRISGVDGYTF. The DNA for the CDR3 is TGTGCCAGCAGAATTTCGGGGGTGGATGGCTACACCTTC.